These 25 T cell receptor beta chains were all obtained from the same sample, sequenced in a study of blood T cells in healthy people across ages. For the second PCR, which ran for about 7 to 11 cycles, a sample-barcoded 5' primer and a J-beta primer mix were used. In TCRdb, the 5' RACE reads were re-called with MiXCR into one record per CDR3 protein. The profile shows 1.8 million or so distinct CDR3 sequences, about two fifths of them singletons. The sequenced sample was blood. These receptor sequences come from a human donor in good health.

The sample holds a few counts of this clonotype. This chain links TRBV20-1 with TRBJ2-7, with D perhaps being TRBD1 or TRBD2 (5 bases each). CDR1 is DFQATT, CDR2 SNEGSKA, per germline (reference sequence). The CDR3 is 15 residues long. Trimming removed 6 bases at V and 1 base at J, with 19 bases between. The CDR3 DNA follows: TGCAGTGCCAAGAAACTCGGGGCAGGTTCCTACGAGCAGTACTTC. Protein sequence: CSAKKLGAGSYEQYF.

At least ten counts were recorded for this clonotype. The chain employs TRBV4-3 and TRBJ2-7; perhaps D is TRBD1 or TRBD2 (5 bases each). The CDR3 loop spans 13 amino acids. Germline-derived CDR1 and CDR2 are LGHNA and YSLEER. The V end was cut by 0 bases, the J end by 5 bases, with 8 bases between. The CDR3 DNA follows: TGCGCCAGCAGCCAAGATTGGGACGACGAGCAGTACTTC. It is translated as CASSQDWDDEQYF.

The table lists this clonotype with many counts. The genes are TRBV20-1 and TRBJ2-3; 7 bases align to TRBD1. V trimming: 2 bases; J trimming: 11 bases; junction bases outside the gene matches: 13. CDR3 length: 14 residues. From germline, CDR1 is DFQATT and CDR2 SNEGSKA (reference sequence). CDR3 sequence (DNA): TGCAGTGCTAGACCCGAGGGGGCACAGATAGGGCAGTATTTT. Translating it yields CSARPEGAQIGQYF.

The V call is TRBV27, the J call TRBJ2-4; no clear D. The end of the DNA fits TRBJ2-5 better, so the J call may be wrong. CDR3 length equals 15 residues. Germline CDR1 is MNHEY and CDR2 is SMNVEV (reference sequence). CDR3: CASSSLLGIQETQYF. As DNA, the CDR3 is TGTGCCAGCAGTTCATTATTAGGGATCCAAGAGACCCAGTACTTC.

This clonotype was picked up a small number of times. The V gene is TRBV7-6, the J gene TRBJ2-7; TRBD1 aligns across 9 bases. Trimming cost V 3 bases and J 6 bases; bases outside gene matches: 3. Germline V lookup: CDR1 SGHVS, CDR2 FNYEAQ. The CDR3 length is 13 residues. The CDR3 here is CASSLGQGTEQYF. The CDR3 DNA reads as TGTGCCAGCAGCTTGGGACAGGGTACCGAGCAGTACTTC.

Details on this clonotype: The CDR3 end shows no conserved phenylalanine or tryptophan, and so a read error is likely. The chain recombines TRBV6-5 with TRBJ1-2; TRBD1 matches 7 bases. The V gene's germline CDR1 is MNHEY and CDR2 SVGAGI. The CDR3 contains 14 residues. The trim removed 5 bases at V and 4 bases at J, leaving 7 bases unmatched. CDR3 bases: TGTGCCAGCAGTGGACGACAGGGAGCCTATGGCTACACCTTA. It is translated as CASSGRQGAYGYTL.

The chain carries TRBV5-1 and TRBJ2-7; tentatively, D is TRBD1 (5 bases). Germline lookup yields CDR1 SGHRS and CDR2 YFSETQ. The CDR3 is 15 amino acids. Deletions cut 4 bases from V and 0 bases from J, with 14 bases between. The CDR3 sequence: CASSIQVLSSYEQYF. The CDR3 DNA follows: TGCGCCAGCAGCATACAGGTATTGAGCTCCTACGAGCAGTACTTC.

The rearrangement uses TRBV4-3 and TRBJ2-7; D not certain. The CDR3 runs to 14 residues. The V end lost 1 base, the J end lost 9 bases, and 16 bases lay between the germline ends. Germline CDR1 and CDR2: LGHNA and YSLEER. The CDR3 nucleotides read TGCGCCAGCAGCCAAGGGGTAGATGGGAACGGGCAGTACTTC. Its translation is CASSQGVDGNGQYF.

This clonotype has more than one count but fewer than ten. The J gene is TRBJ2-3, the V gene TRBV10-3; TRBD1 aligns across 12 bases. V trimming: 4 bases; J trimming: 0 bases; junction bases outside the gene matches: 14. The germline V gene encodes CDR1 ENHRY and CDR2 SYGVKD. The CDR3 is 20 amino acids. The CDR3 DNA is TGTGCCATCAGTGTCAATCCGGGACAGGGGGCTGTCGGGAGCACAGATACGCAGTATTTT. Its protein product is CAISVNPGQGAVGSTDTQYF.

The V call is TRBV20-1, the J call TRBJ1-3; no clear D gene. Germline V gene data show CDR1 as DFQATT and CDR2 as SNEGSKA (reference sequence). V was trimmed by 3 bases and J by 3 bases, leaving 12 bases between them. The CDR3 is made up of 14 amino acids. CDR3 sequence (DNA): TGCAGTGCTAGGAGTGGGGAAGGTGGAAACACCATATATTTT. Translating gives CSARSGEGGNTIYF.

The V gene is TRBV7-2, the J gene TRBJ1-1; a weak D match, TRBD1 (6 bases). Germline loops: CDR1 SGHTA, CDR2 FQGNSA. V was shortened by 2 bases and J by 4 bases, with 17 bases between the two germline ends. The length of the CDR3 is 16 residues. CDR3 DNA sequence: TGTGCCAGCAGCTTAATCGGGGGCTTCGGGGTCACTGAAGCTTTCTTT. It codes for CASSLIGGFGVTEAFF.

Worth noting for this clonotype: This may come from a read error, since a much larger clone is one base off. The conserved phenylalanine or tryptophan is not found at the CDR3 terminus, so this likely reflects a read error. The chain recombines TRBV20-1 with TRBJ1-2; D call uncertain. Germline-derived CDR1 and CDR2 are DFQATT and SNEGSKA (reference sequence). The CDR3 runs 12 residues. Between the trimmed V and J ends, which lost 3 bases and 10 bases, there was a span of 15 bases. For the CDR3, the DNA is TGCAGTGCTAGTGGGTCACGGCAGTACTACACCGTC. Translation: CSASGSRQYYTV.

This clonotype was recorded only once. The rearrangement uses TRBV6-2 or TRBV6-3 and TRBJ2-1; D call uncertain. Per germline, CDR1 MNHEY and CDR2 SVGEGT. With 0 bases removed from V and 7 bases from J, the gap between germline ends came to 16 bases. The length of the CDR3 is 16 residues. The CDR3 region has the DNA TGTGCCAGCAGTTACTCTTGGCGTGATCCCTCGAATGAGCAGTTCTTC. Protein product: CASSYSWRDPSNEQFF.

CDR3 amino acids: CASSGRDSLEAFF. Here the CDR3 DNA reads TGTGCCAGCAGCGGCAGGGACAGCTTAGAAGCTTTCTTT. This chain connects TRBV11-2 to TRBJ1-1; 7 bases fit TRBD1. The CDR3 totals 13 residues. Germline values: CDR1 SGHAT, CDR2 FQNNGV. The V and J ends lost 5 bases and 8 bases, in that order; junction bases with no gene match: 8.

The CDR3 DNA reads TGTGCCAGCAGCCAATTGAGGGTTACTGAAGCTTTCTTT. Protein product: CASSQLRVTEAFF. The genes are TRBV3-1 and TRBJ1-1, with unresolved D. CDR1 is LGHDT and CDR2 is YNNKEL in the germline V gene (reference sequence). Trimming removed 2 bases at V and 5 bases at J, with 9 bases between. The CDR3 has 13 residues.

This chain connects TRBV20-1 to TRBJ2-1; perhaps TRBD2 as D (5 bases). The CDR3 contains 14 residues. Germline CDR1 DFQATT, CDR2 SNEGSKA (reference sequence). Trimming cost V 3 bases and J 6 bases, with 15 bases left between them. The CDR3 spells CSASPDFLPNEQFF. CDR3 DNA: TGCAGTGCTAGCCCGGACTTCCTCCCCAATGAGCAGTTCTTC.

The CDR3 loop reads CAISEPGQAFMTGVDEQFF. DNA for the CDR3: TGTGCCATCAGTGAGCCGGGACAGGCCTTTATGACAGGGGTGGATGAGCAGTTCTTC. The V gene is TRBV10-3, the J gene TRBJ2-1; 8 nucleotides match TRBD1. Germline V gives CDR1 ENHRY, CDR2 SYGVKD. The CDR3 covers 19 residues. J was trimmed by 8 bases and V by 2 bases; bases with no gene match: 20.

The genes are TRBV3-1 and TRBJ2-4; D remains unclear. The J call may not be correct, given that the DNA end is closer to TRBJ2-7. The CDR3 runs 16 residues. Germline CDR1 is LGHDT and CDR2 is YNNKEL (reference sequence). The CDR3 loop reads CASSPRSVTQAYEQYF. CDR3 DNA sequence: TGTGCCAGCTCACCCAGGTCAGTGACGCAGGCCTACGAGCAGTACTTC.

CDR3 sequence (DNA): TGCAGTGTAACCCTACTAGTACCTGGCACAGATACGCAGTATTTT. Its protein product is CSVTLLVPGTDTQYF. The chain has TRBV20-1 and TRBJ2-3, with D perhaps TRBD2 (5 bases). The V gene's germline CDR1 is DFQATT and CDR2 SNEGSKA (reference sequence). The germline V and J ends were trimmed by 7 bases and 1 base, with 18 bases remaining between them. The CDR3 runs to 15 residues.

This clonotype appeared a few times. This chain uses TRBV7-2 with TRBJ1-3; 7 positions agree with TRBD1. The CDR3 is made up of 15 amino acids. The V and J ends lost 5 bases and 2 bases, in that order; junction bases with no gene match: 6. The germline V gene has CDR1 SGHTA and CDR2 FQGNSA. The CDR3: CASSARQGPGNTIYF. The CDR3 region has the DNA TGTGCCAGCAGCGCTCGACAGGGTCCTGGAAACACCATATATTTT.

V and J are TRBV20-1 and TRBJ2-3; TRBD2 aligns across 15 bases. The CDR3 runs 15 residues. J gave up 0 bases and V 7 bases, and 2 bases lay outside the gene matches. Germline CDR1 is DFQATT and CDR2 is SNEGSKA (reference sequence). In DNA, the CDR3 is TGCAGTGGGACTAGCGGGGGGGGTAGCACAGATACGCAGTATTTT. Its protein product is CSGTSGGGSTDTQYF.

This chain connects TRBV5-1 to TRBJ2-7; 9 nucleotides align to TRBD2. The V segment lost 2 bases and the J segment 6 bases; nucleotides outside the gene matches: 12. The germline V gene has CDR1 SGHRS and CDR2 YFSETQ. The CDR3 consists of 16 residues. Here the CDR3 reads CASSFGGSGGLLEQYF. The CDR3 bases are TGCGCCAGCAGCTTCGGGGGTAGCGGGGGCCTTCTCGAGCAGTACTTC.

The rearrangement links TRBV3-1 to TRBJ1-1, with no clear D. CDR1 LGHDT and CDR2 YNNKEL come from the germline V gene (reference sequence). V was shortened by 1 base and J by 5 bases, with 11 bases between the two germline ends. The CDR3 has 14 amino acids. CDR3 DNA: TGTGCCAGCAGCCAAGGACCGGGGTTAACTGAAGCTTTCTTT. As protein: CASSQGPGLTEAFF.

V is TRBV7-9 and J is TRBJ1-4; possible D gene TRBD1, 6 bases. This CDR3 contains 13 residues. V was trimmed by 6 bases and J by 8 bases, leaving 13 bases between them. Germline CDR1 and CDR2: SEHNR and FQNEAQ (reference sequence). The CDR3 spells CASRGTGIEKLFF. The CDR3 region has the DNA TGTGCCAGCAGAGGAACAGGGATCGAAAAACTGTTTTTT.

The chain recombines TRBV5-1 with TRBJ1-4; 9 bases agree with TRBD1. The V segment lost 4 bases and the J segment 4 bases; nucleotides outside the gene matches: 8. The CDR3 totals 16 residues. Looked up from germline, CDR1 is SGHRS and CDR2 is YFSETQ. This CDR3 reads CASSPQSGQGNEKLFF. The CDR3 DNA is TGCGCCAGCAGCCCACAATCGGGACAGGGTAATGAAAAACTGTTTTTT.